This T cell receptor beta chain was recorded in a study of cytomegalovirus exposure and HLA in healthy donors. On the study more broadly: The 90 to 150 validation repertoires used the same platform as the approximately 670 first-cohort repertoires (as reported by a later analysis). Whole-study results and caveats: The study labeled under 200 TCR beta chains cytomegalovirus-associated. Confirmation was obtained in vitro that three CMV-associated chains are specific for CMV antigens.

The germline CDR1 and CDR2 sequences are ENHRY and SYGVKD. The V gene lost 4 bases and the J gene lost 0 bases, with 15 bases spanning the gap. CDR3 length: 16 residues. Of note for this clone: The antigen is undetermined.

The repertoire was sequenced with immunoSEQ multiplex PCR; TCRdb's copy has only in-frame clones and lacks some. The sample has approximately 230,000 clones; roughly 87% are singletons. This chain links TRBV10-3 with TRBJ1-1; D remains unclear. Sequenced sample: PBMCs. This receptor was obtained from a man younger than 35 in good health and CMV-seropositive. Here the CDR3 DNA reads TGTGCCATCAGTGGGACGAGTGGGATATTGAACACTGAAGCTTTCTTT. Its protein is CAISGTSGILNTEAFF.